Listed below are T cell receptor beta chains from one sample, sequenced in a study of HIV-infected patients and healthy controls. TCRdb re-derived calls from the 5' RACE reads in MiXCR, one entry per CDR3 protein. The sample lists around 20,000 distinct CDR3 sequences, approximately 9.1% occurring once. Specimen: blood. Receptors were obtained from an adult in good health. Both conserved end residues are part of each CDR3.

j_call,v_call,cdr3_aa
TRBJ1-6,TRBV14,CASSQVSHSPLHF
TRBJ2-7,TRBV18,CASSPAGRGGLDEQYF
TRBJ1-5,TRBV20-1,CSARDLRYNQPQHF
TRBJ2-1,TRBV5-6,CASSLGDRTGNEQFF
TRBJ2-7,TRBV15,CATSRDLAEYEQYF
TRBJ2-1,TRBV2,CASSEEVLGDQPNEQFF
TRBJ2-7,TRBV15,CATSRTGTRGEQYF
TRBJ2-2,TRBV14,CASSQAGGTGELFF
TRBJ2-1,TRBV5-4,CASSLEGTGVGNEQFF
TRBJ2-3,TRBV5-5,CASHLAGVTDTQYF
TRBJ2-3,TRBV7-2,CASILRGIRTDTQYF
TRBJ2-4,TRBV2,CASSEFILGQEILAKNIQYF
TRBJ2-2,TRBV28,CASSLSRGWELFF
TRBJ2-5,TRBV20-1,CSARDGELAGARQETQYF
TRBJ2-5,TRBV30,CARGGGGETQYF
TRBJ2-7,TRBV3-1,CASSQELSSYEQYF
TRBJ1-1,TRBV30,CAWGTGLGTEAFF
TRBJ2-1,TRBV4-2,CASSQDSGSNEQFF
TRBJ2-3,TRBV11-2,CASSSLPLSTDTQYF
TRBJ2-7,TRBV5-6,CASSQGLAGGLSYEQYF
TRBJ2-5,TRBV27,CASSPDRGGETQYF
TRBJ1-1,TRBV12-3/TRBV12-4,CASSLGGTVEAFF
TRBJ2-7,TRBV21-1,CASSQPYEQYF
TRBJ2-1,TRBV14,CASSLVAGSYNEQFF
TRBJ1-1,TRBV20-1,CSAERAENTEAFF
TRBJ2-7,TRBV3-1,CASSSYSPGLAGSYEQYF
TRBJ2-5,TRBV10-3,CAIKREGSEETQYF
TRBJ2-1,TRBV6-5,CAAGRYNEQFF
TRBJ2-3,TRBV14,CASSQEFGLRPTDTQYF
TRBJ2-5,TRBV12-3/TRBV12-4,CASRGQGEETQYF
TRBJ2-6,TRBV5-1,CASSKGQETGANVLTF
TRBJ2-1,TRBV2,CASRGTTNEQFF
TRBJ2-4,TRBV7-9,CASSSETRGSRNIQYF
TRBJ2-4,TRBV29-1,CSVPARTSDIQYF
TRBJ1-1,TRBV7-2,CASSLEGGGNTEAFF
TRBJ1-6,TRBV4-2,CASSQAISRLDNSPLHF
TRBJ2-1,TRBV4-1,CASSPPGTSLFF
TRBJ2-3,TRBV12-3/TRBV12-4,CASSLVNTQYF
TRBJ2-4,TRBV5-1,CASSLAFGTSGGQAF
TRBJ2-7,TRBV4-1,CASSHPGQGLYEQYF
TRBJ1-5,TRBV4-2,CASSQIDRDNQPQHF
TRBJ2-5,TRBV3-1,CASSLLSGTLETQYF
TRBJ2-7,TRBV4-2,CASSQATSLAGSTYEQYF
TRBJ1-1,TRBV11-2,CASSSQVTATEAFF
TRBJ2-5,TRBV3-1,CASSQDLWEKTQYF